The 21 T cell receptor beta chains below were found in one sample sequenced in a study of blood T cell repertoires in COVID-19. Produced via immunoSEQ multiplex PCR; TCRdb's table is partial and in-frame only. Here the sample spans 330,000 or so clones, roughly 90% being singletons. Sample: peripheral blood. Receptors originate from a man aged 25-45 years with COVID-19, enrolled during active disease.

About this clone: The same CDR3 is also encoded by other DNA sequences in this sample. This rearrangement joins TRBV6-1 to TRBJ2-5; no clear D. CDR3 length equals 12 residues. Trimming took 2 bases from V and 4 from J, leaving 5 bases between them. Germline V gene data show CDR1 as MNHNS and CDR2 as SASEGT. The CDR3 is CASSERGETQYF. CDR3 in DNA: TGTGCCAGCAGTGAAAGAGGAGAGACCCAGTACTTC.

The chain recombines TRBV6-5 with TRBJ2-1, with D possibly TRBD1 on 5 matching bases. The CDR3 has 14 amino acids. V lost 6 bases and J lost 7, with 16 bases in between. Germline-derived CDR1 and CDR2 are MNHEY and SVGAGI. The CDR3 DNA is TGTGCCAGCAGCTTCAACTACAGGTCGAATGAGCAGTTCTTC. This translates into CASSFNYRSNEQFF.

The J gene is TRBJ1-2, the V gene TRBV6-5; D remains ambiguous. Deletions cut 4 bases from V and 2 bases from J, with 8 bases between. CDR1 MNHEY and CDR2 SVGAGI come from the germline V gene. The CDR3 sequence is 13 residues long. This CDR3 is CASSSRENYGYTF. Here the CDR3 DNA reads TGTGCCAGCAGTTCGCGAGAGAACTATGGCTACACCTTC.

The V gene is TRBV2, the J gene TRBJ2-7; possible D gene TRBD2, 7 bases. The V gene lost 5 bases and the J gene lost 3 bases, with 14 bases spanning the gap. The CDR3 totals 14 residues. Germline V gene data show CDR1 as SNHLY and CDR2 as FYNNEI. The CDR3 DNA is TGTGCCAGCAGTCTGGGAGGGGGGGTCTACGAGCAGTACTTC. Residues: CASSLGGGVYEQYF.

The chain links TRBV7-9 to TRBJ2-7; D remains unclear. V gave up 2 bases and J gave up 6 bases, with 20 bases separating them. The CDR3 totals 16 residues. Germline V gene data show CDR1 as SEHNR and CDR2 as FQNEAQ (reference sequence). For the CDR3, the DNA is TGTGCCAGCAGCTTATCCCAGGCAACTCCCTTCGGCGAGCAGTACTTC. It is translated as CASSLSQATPFGEQYF.

This clone showed up just a few times. The rearrangement uses TRBV6-2 or TRBV6-3 and TRBJ2-1; 10 nucleotides line up with TRBD1. The CDR3 has 18 amino acids. Germline values: CDR1 MNHEY, CDR2 SVGEGT. The V and J ends lost 2 bases and 0 bases, in that order; junction bases with no gene match: 7. The CDR3 reads CASSYEGQGIISYNEQFF. The CDR3 bases are TGTGCCAGCAGTTACGAGGGACAGGGGATCATCTCCTACAATGAGCAGTTCTTC.

There are a few counts of this clone. DNA for the CDR3: TGTGCCAGCTCACCATCGACCGGACAGGGGGCCCGGGAGCTGTTTTTT. Residues: CASSPSTGQGARELFF. The chain links TRBV18 to TRBJ2-2; 11 nucleotides agree with TRBD1. This CDR3 comprises 16 residues. Germline V gives CDR1 KGHSH, CDR2 LQKENI. V dropped 2 bases and J dropped 9; count of bases not matched to a gene: 8.

The chain recombines TRBV29-1 with TRBJ1-2, with TRBD1 matching 9 bases. Trimming cost V 5 bases and J 8 bases; bases outside gene matches: 9. Germline CDR1 reads SQVTM; CDR2 reads ANQGSEA. This CDR3 is 13 amino acids long. Here the CDR3 reads CSVHTGGEEGYTF. The CDR3 DNA reads as TGCAGCGTTCATACAGGGGGCGAGGAAGGCTACACCTTC. Complete variable domain (other parts from reference TRBV29-1 and TRBJ1-2): SAVISQKPSRDICQRGTSLTIQCQVDSQVTMMFWYRQQPGQSLTLIATANQGSEATYESGFVIDKFPISRPNLTFSTLTVSNMSPEDSSIYLCSVHTGGEEGYTFGSGTRLTVV.

The J gene is TRBJ2-7, the V gene TRBV7-2; 7 bases line up with TRBD1. CDR3 length: 13 residues. Germline V gene data show CDR1 as SGHTA and CDR2 as FQGNSA. Trimming at V came to 3 bases and at J to 3 bases, leaving 2 bases not matched to a gene. The CDR3 sequence: CASSFRDSYEQYF. In DNA form, the CDR3 reads TGTGCCAGCAGCTTCCGGGACAGCTACGAGCAGTACTTC.

This sequence joins TRBV28 and TRBJ2-7, with 8 bases aligning to TRBD1. Germline V gives CDR1 MDHEN, CDR2 SYDVKM. Trimming removed 3 bases from V and 11 bases from J; junction bases left unmatched: 12. The CDR3 runs 14 residues. The CDR3 nucleotides read TGTGCCAGCAGTTTCACAGGGGGTATGGTCGCGGAGTACTTC. This translates into CASSFTGGMVAEYF.

The chain recombines TRBV7-2 with TRBJ1-1; 8 bases line up with TRBD1. Trimming removed 1 base from V and 6 bases from J; junction bases left unmatched: 10. This CDR3 has 16 residues. Germline V gene sequence: CDR1 SGHTA, CDR2 FQGNSA. The CDR3 nucleotides are TGTGCCAGCAGCTTAGTCGAGGACAGGGTCAAACCTGAAGCTTTCTTT. It translates to CASSLVEDRVKPEAFF.

The chain joins TRBV3-1 (or the pseudogene TRBV3-2) to TRBJ2-3, with 13 bases identical to TRBD2. Germline V gene sequence: CDR1 LGHDT, CDR2 YNNKEL (reference sequence). The CDR3 runs to 19 residues. The V gene end was trimmed by 0 bases and the J gene end by 5 bases; junction bases not matched to a gene: 11. The DNA for the CDR3 is TGTGCCAGCAGCCAAGAGACAATACCGGGACTAGCGGGATTAGATACGCAGTATTTT. Amino acids: CASSQETIPGLAGLDTQYF.

This chain joins TRBV18 and TRBJ1-4; TRBD1 is a possible D gene (6 bases). CDR1 is KGHSH, CDR2 LQKENI, per germline. V dropped 0 bases and J dropped 2 bases, with 10 bases sitting between them. The CDR3 spans 16 residues. The CDR3: CASSPPGALTNEKLFF. For the CDR3, the DNA is TGTGCCAGCTCACCACCGGGGGCGCTTACTAATGAAAAACTGTTTTTT.

This clone showed up just a few times. The chain employs TRBV3-1 (or the pseudogene TRBV3-2) and TRBJ2-1; 9 positions match TRBD1. The CDR3 is made up of 14 amino acids. Germline V gene data show CDR1 as LGHDT and CDR2 as YNNKEL (reference sequence). J lost 8 bases, V lost 1 base, and 3 bases had no gene match. This CDR3 reads CASSQVGQGDEQFF. The CDR3 nucleotides are TGTGCCAGCAGCCAAGTGGGACAGGGTGATGAGCAGTTCTTC.

The chain couples TRBV5-4 to TRBJ2-1, with TRBD2 identical over 9 bases. CDR3 length: 13 residues. Germline values: CDR1 SGHNT, CDR2 YYREEE (reference sequence). The V gene end was trimmed by 0 bases and the J gene end by 10 bases; junction bases not matched to a gene: 2. CDR3 amino acids: CASSLELAGEQFF. CDR3 DNA: TGTGCCAGCAGCTTGGAGCTAGCGGGGGAGCAGTTCTTC.

The chain is built from TRBV7-2 and TRBJ2-4, with D maybe TRBD2 (5 bases). V lost 4 bases and J 9 bases, leaving 16 bases between the germline ends. Germline V lookup: CDR1 SGHTA, CDR2 FQGNSA. CDR3 length equals 14 residues. CDR3: CASSSRTGYSIQYF. CDR3 DNA sequence: TGTGCCAGCAGCTCCAGGACTGGGTACAGCATTCAGTACTTC.

The chain has TRBV6-5 and TRBJ2-3; no reliable D call. CDR3 length: 13 residues. The germline CDR1 and CDR2 sequences are MNHEY and SVGAGI. V lost 6 bases and J lost 6, with 13 bases in between. CDR3 coding DNA: TGTGCCAGCAGCTCTATCATTTTGGATACGCAGTATTTT. Its protein is CASSSIILDTQYF.

This clone has a single count. Here the CDR3 reads CASSLTRLAGSETQYF. Here the CDR3 DNA reads TGTGCCAGCAGCTTAACCCGGCTAGCGGGTTCAGAGACCCAGTACTTC. The V and J genes are TRBV11-2 and TRBJ2-5, with 8 bases matching TRBD2. The CDR3 is 16 amino acids. The trim removed 2 bases at V and 4 bases at J, leaving 9 bases unmatched. Germline V CDR1 and CDR2: SGHAT, FQNNGV. Combining the CDR3 with reference TRBV11-2 and TRBJ2-5 gives the whole variable domain EAGVAQSPRYKIIEKRQSVAFWCNPISGHATLYWYQQILGQGPKLLIQFQNNGVVDDSQLPKDRFSAERLKGVDSTLKIQPAKLEDSAVYLCASSLTRLAGSETQYFGPGTRLLVL.

This clone was found a few times. The V and J genes are TRBV14 and TRBJ1-2, with 7 bases matching TRBD1. The CDR3 spans 15 residues. Germline CDR1 SGHDN, CDR2 FVKESK. With V trimmed by 5 bases and J by 0 bases, 6 bases remained unmatched. The CDR3: CASSAKQGTNYGYTF. The CDR3 DNA is TGTGCCAGCAGCGCGAAACAGGGGACTAACTATGGCTACACCTTC.

The rearrangement links TRBV25-1 to TRBJ1-2; a possible D gene is TRBD1 (6 bases). Germline V gene sequence: CDR1 MGHDK, CDR2 SYGVNS. V was trimmed by 7 bases and J by 8 bases, leaving 20 bases between them. The CDR3 has 14 amino acids. This chain's CDR3 is CASIGGRVEEGYTF. The CDR3, as DNA: TGTGCCAGCATAGGGGGACGGGTCGAGGAAGGCTACACCTTC.

The V and J genes are TRBV27 and TRBJ2-6; possibly TRBD1 for D (6 bases). The germline gives CDR1 MNHEY, CDR2 SMNVEV (reference sequence). The CDR3 runs to 18 residues. The germline V and J ends were trimmed by 0 bases and 2 bases, with 14 bases remaining between them. The DNA for the CDR3 is TGTGCCAGCAGTTTATCTGGGGGCGCACTGGCTGGGGCCAACGTCCTGACTTTC. Its translation: CASSLSGGALAGANVLTF.